A single sample gave rise to the 21 T cell receptor beta chains below, sequenced in a study of sequential checkpoint blockade in melanoma (dated by TCRdb to about 2019). The protocol used for the library was the immunoSEQ multiplex PCR assay. The immuneACCESS repertoire file appears here via TCRdb, limited to in-frame rearrangements. These files lack a portion of the clones; in checked studies, under half of the deficit traces to unresolved V genes, and the cause of the others is not known. This sample gives about 40,000 clones in total; roughly 86% of them show up just once. The ten largest clonotypes hold 5.5% to 7% of the sample. The treatment or condition label corresponds to: randomized to nivolumab then ipilimumab (arm A) or the reverse (arm B). Sequencing was performed on CD8+ T cells sorted from blood (inferred from file names), taken from a patient given nivolumab and ipilimumab in sequence. The receptors come from a human donor with melanoma.

The chain joins TRBV4-1 to TRBJ2-7; D remains unclear. CDR3 size: 13 residues. Per germline, CDR1 MGHRA and CDR2 YSYEKL. Trimming stripped 0 bases from V and 5 bases from J, with 8 bases between. The DNA of the CDR3 is TGCGCCAGCAGCCAAGACTCTCGGGACGAGCAGTACTTC. This gives the protein CASSQDSRDEQYF.

The genes are TRBV2 and TRBJ2-7, with TRBD2 as a possible D gene (5 bases). Trimming left V 2 bases short and J 5 bases short, with 16 bases between. CDR3 size: 15 residues. Germline V lookup: CDR1 SNHLY, CDR2 FYNNEI. CDR3 coding DNA: TGTGCCAGCAGTGAATCGGATAGCGAAATAAACGAGCAGTACTTC. Protein product: CASSESDSEINEQYF.

The genes are TRBV5-4 and TRBJ2-3; a possible D gene is TRBD2 (5 bases). The CDR3 extends over 14 amino acids. Trimming removed 2 bases at V and 2 bases at J, with 9 bases between. Germline V gives CDR1 SGHNT, CDR2 YYREEE (reference sequence). The CDR3 DNA reads as TGTGCCAGCAGCTTCTATCTAGCCACAGATACGCAGTATTTT. Translated: CASSFYLATDTQYF.

J is TRBJ2-1 and V is TRBV7-9, with D hard to call. The CDR3 covers 15 residues. Trimming took 1 base from V and 0 from J, leaving 7 bases between them. Germline V gives CDR1 SEHNR, CDR2 FQNEAQ (reference sequence). This chain's CDR3 is CASSLVPSSYNEQFF. In DNA form, the CDR3 reads TGTGCCAGCAGCTTAGTCCCGAGCTCCTACAATGAGCAGTTCTTC.

This clone appeared a single time. This chain uses TRBV30 with TRBJ2-5, with 10 positions matching TRBD2. The end of the DNA aligns better with TRBJ2-7, so the J call may be wrong. CDR3 size: 16 residues. CDR1 is GTSNPN, CDR2 SVGIG, per germline (reference sequence). CDR3 region: CAWSRLAGRGGDEQYF. The CDR3 DNA reads as TGTGCCTGGAGTAGACTAGCGGGCAGGGGGGGAGACGAGCAGTACTTC.

J is TRBJ2-1 and V is TRBV2; D gene ambiguous. This CDR3 comprises 11 residues. V was cut by 7 bases and J by 6 bases, with 7 bases left in between. The V gene's germline CDR1 is SNHLY and CDR2 FYNNEI. CDR3 bases: TGTGCCAGCACGGTCGGCAATGAGCAGTTCTTC. Residues: CASTVGNEQFF.

This chain uses TRBV27 with TRBJ1-5, with 7 bases identical to TRBD1. With 5 bases clipped from V and 4 bases from J, the junction kept 11 bases outside the gene matches. Germline V CDR1 and CDR2: MNHEY, SMNVEV (reference sequence). There are 16 residues in the CDR3. The CDR3 DNA reads as TGTGCCAGCAGTCTCCAGGGGGGCGTTATTAATCAGCCCCAGCATTTT. This translates into CASSLQGGVINQPQHF.

The CDR3 sequence: CASSREGNTGELFF. CDR3 nucleotides: TGTGCCAGCAGTCGAGAGGGGAACACCGGGGAGCTGTTTTTT. V is TRBV5-4 and J is TRBJ2-2, with D perhaps matching TRBD2 (5 bases). The V gene lost 5 bases and the J gene lost 1 base, with 9 bases spanning the gap. Germline V gives CDR1 SGHNT, CDR2 YYREEE (reference sequence). The CDR3 has 14 amino acids.

Concerning this clone itself: An end of the junction does not agree with germline; a read error may underlie this. The genes are TRBV7-7 and TRBJ1-1; D is possibly TRBD1 (6 bases). CDR3 size: 17 residues. Per germline, CDR1 SSHAT and CDR2 FNYEAQ (reference sequence). CDR3 protein: CASSPYPPQGMNTEAFF. As DNA, the CDR3 is TGTGCTAGCAGCCCCTACCCCCCCCAGGGGATGAACACTGAAGCTTTCTTT.

The chain links TRBV5-1 to TRBJ2-7; the match to TRBD1 covers 7 bases. Germline V gene lookup returns CDR1 SGHRS and CDR2 YFSETQ. The CDR3 runs to 12 residues. The junction had 8 bases not matched to a gene; V was cut back by 7 bases and J by 7 bases. CDR3 sequence: CASQGETWEQYF. The CDR3 DNA reads TGCGCCAGCCAGGGGGAGACGTGGGAGCAGTACTTC. The full variable domain, completed using reference TRBV5-1 and TRBJ2-7, is KAGVTQTPRYLIKTRGQQVTLSCSPISGHRSVSWYQQTPGQGLQFLFEYFSETQRNKGNFPGRFSGRQFSNSRSEMNVSTLELGDSALYLCASQGETWEQYFGPGTRLTVT.

The gene calls are TRBV15 and TRBJ2-5; D possibly corresponds to TRBD2 (6 bases). The V and J ends lost 3 bases and 4 bases respectively, with 18 bases between them. The CDR3 has 16 residues. The germline gives CDR1 LNHNV, CDR2 YYDKDF (reference sequence). This CDR3 is CATSSVLLGGGETQYF. DNA for the CDR3: TGTGCCACCAGCAGCGTCCTCCTGGGGGGAGGAGAGACCCAGTACTTC.

This clone was observed a handful of times. The gene calls are TRBV10-2 and TRBJ2-2; D might be TRBD1 (6 bases). The CDR3 is 11 residues long. In germline, CDR1 is WSHSY, CDR2 SAAADI. V shed 10 bases and J shed 8 bases, with 11 bases lying between them. The CDR3 DNA reads as TGCGCCACCCGAGGGGGAGGGGAGCTGTTTTTT. Its translation: CATRGGGELFF.

J is TRBJ2-2 and V is TRBV6-5; TRBD1 might be the D (6 bases). V lost 5 bases to trimming and J lost 6 bases, with 13 bases between them. Germline CDR1 and CDR2: MNHEY and SVGAGI. There are 14 residues in the CDR3. CDR3 DNA: TGTGCCAGCAGTGACAACAGGGACGCCGGGGAGCTGTTTTTT. As protein: CASSDNRDAGELFF.

V is TRBV19 and J is TRBJ2-7; TRBD2 matches at 13 bases. In germline, CDR1 is LNHDA, CDR2 SQIVND (reference sequence). CDR3 length equals 16 residues. J lost 1 base, V lost 4 bases, and 4 bases had no gene match. The DNA for the CDR3 is TGTGCCAGTAGTAGTGGACTAGCGGGAGTGTCCTACGAGCAGTACTTC. Amino acids: CASSSGLAGVSYEQYF.

This chain joins TRBV2 and TRBJ2-3; 7 bases are a match to TRBD1. From germline, CDR1 is SNHLY and CDR2 FYNNEI. The CDR3 sequence is 12 residues long. The CDR3 reads CAGTEDTDTQYF. The CDR3, as DNA: TGTGCTGGGACAGAGGATACAGATACGCAGTATTTT.

The CDR3 is CASSLGSGVKETQYF. Written as DNA, the CDR3 is TGTGCCAGCAGCTTAGGCTCAGGGGTCAAAGAGACCCAGTACTTC. V usage is TRBV7-8 and J usage is TRBJ2-5, with D perhaps TRBD1 (6 bases). Germline V gives CDR1 SGHVS, CDR2 FQNEAQ. V was shortened by 1 base and J by 3 bases, with 12 bases between the two germline ends. The CDR3 is 15 residues long.

This clone was observed once. The genes are TRBV5-1 and TRBJ1-5; 10 bases map to TRBD1. This CDR3 has 15 residues. Germline trimming cut 1 base from V and 4 bases from J; bases unmatched to any gene: 2. The V gene's germline CDR1 is SGHRS and CDR2 YFSETQ. CDR3 coding DNA: TGCGCCAGCAGCTTGTCGGGACAGGGGAATCAGCCCCAGCATTTT. This codes for CASSLSGQGNQPQHF.

The chain employs TRBV4-1 and TRBJ1-2; TRBD1 matches at 8 bases. V trimming: 2 bases; J trimming: 6 bases; junction bases outside the gene matches: 5. The CDR3 contains 14 residues. The germline V gene encodes CDR1 MGHRA and CDR2 YSYEKL. As DNA, the CDR3 is TGCGCCAGCAGCCAACCAGACAGGGGAGATGGCTACACCTTC. This sequence encodes CASSQPDRGDGYTF.

V gene TRBV7-9 combines with J gene TRBJ2-3, with 8 nucleotides matching TRBD2. V shed 5 bases and J 2 bases; nucleotides not matched to a gene: 6. The germline V gene has CDR1 SEHNR and CDR2 FQNEAQ (reference sequence). The CDR3 is 15 amino acids. The CDR3 DNA follows: TGTGCCAGCAGCATCCAAGCGGGGGACACAGATACGCAGTATTTT. It yields the protein CASSIQAGDTDTQYF.

With respect to this clone: Distinct nucleotide sequences in the sample also encode this CDR3. V usage is TRBV4-1 and J usage is TRBJ1-6, with 8 bases matching TRBD1. The CDR3 covers 16 residues. The V segment lost 0 bases and the J segment 13 bases; nucleotides outside the gene matches: 11. Germline loops: CDR1 MGHRA, CDR2 YSYEKL. The CDR3 bases are TGCGCCAGCAGCCAAGATCCGGGACAGGTGAACTCCCCCCTCCACTTT. Its protein is CASSQDPGQVNSPLHF.

This clone was seen a single time. The rearrangement uses TRBV28 and TRBJ2-2; 7 bases agree with TRBD1. The CDR3 length is 14 residues. Trimming cost V 6 bases and J 2 bases; bases outside gene matches: 3. Looked up from germline, CDR1 is MDHEN and CDR2 is SYDVKM. Here the CDR3 reads CASRQGPNTGELFF. Written as DNA, the CDR3 is TGTGCCAGCAGACAGGGGCCTAACACCGGGGAGCTGTTTTTT. Supplemented by reference TRBV28 and TRBJ2-2, the full variable domain reads DVKVTQSSRYLVKRTGEKVFLECVQDMDHENMFWYRQDPGLGLRLIYFSYDVKMKEKGDIPEGYSVSREKKERFSLILESASTNQTSMYLCASRQGPNTGELFFGEGSRLTVL.